This section outlines one T cell receptor beta chain sequence together with its context. Its specificity is unknown. This sample stems from a study of T cells expressing NK-cell markers. General study results and limits: Of CD8+ T cells, about 1.0-7.5% belonged to dominant NKG2C+ clonotypes in roughly six donors. Dominance of the CD3+CD56-NKG2C+ fraction by these clonotypes also held in four donors.

The authors generated TCR beta cDNA through 5'RACE template switching with UMIs. Using the 5' RACE reads, TCRdb records one entry per CDR3 protein without DNA. This sample contains a few hundred thousand distinct CDR3 sequences. CDR1 is DFQATT, CDR2 SNEGSKA, per germline (reference sequence). CDR3 length: 12 amino acids. V and J are TRBV20-1 and TRBJ1-2; TCRdb selects TRBD1, and the lack of DNA leaves this call unchecked. The sample was blood T cells: a sorted CD56 or NKG2C T cell subset, CD4+ or CD8+ T cells, or bulk PBMC T cells (not recorded which). This sequence originates from a man aged 18-70 years in good health. CDR3 amino acids: CSARGQAYGYTF.